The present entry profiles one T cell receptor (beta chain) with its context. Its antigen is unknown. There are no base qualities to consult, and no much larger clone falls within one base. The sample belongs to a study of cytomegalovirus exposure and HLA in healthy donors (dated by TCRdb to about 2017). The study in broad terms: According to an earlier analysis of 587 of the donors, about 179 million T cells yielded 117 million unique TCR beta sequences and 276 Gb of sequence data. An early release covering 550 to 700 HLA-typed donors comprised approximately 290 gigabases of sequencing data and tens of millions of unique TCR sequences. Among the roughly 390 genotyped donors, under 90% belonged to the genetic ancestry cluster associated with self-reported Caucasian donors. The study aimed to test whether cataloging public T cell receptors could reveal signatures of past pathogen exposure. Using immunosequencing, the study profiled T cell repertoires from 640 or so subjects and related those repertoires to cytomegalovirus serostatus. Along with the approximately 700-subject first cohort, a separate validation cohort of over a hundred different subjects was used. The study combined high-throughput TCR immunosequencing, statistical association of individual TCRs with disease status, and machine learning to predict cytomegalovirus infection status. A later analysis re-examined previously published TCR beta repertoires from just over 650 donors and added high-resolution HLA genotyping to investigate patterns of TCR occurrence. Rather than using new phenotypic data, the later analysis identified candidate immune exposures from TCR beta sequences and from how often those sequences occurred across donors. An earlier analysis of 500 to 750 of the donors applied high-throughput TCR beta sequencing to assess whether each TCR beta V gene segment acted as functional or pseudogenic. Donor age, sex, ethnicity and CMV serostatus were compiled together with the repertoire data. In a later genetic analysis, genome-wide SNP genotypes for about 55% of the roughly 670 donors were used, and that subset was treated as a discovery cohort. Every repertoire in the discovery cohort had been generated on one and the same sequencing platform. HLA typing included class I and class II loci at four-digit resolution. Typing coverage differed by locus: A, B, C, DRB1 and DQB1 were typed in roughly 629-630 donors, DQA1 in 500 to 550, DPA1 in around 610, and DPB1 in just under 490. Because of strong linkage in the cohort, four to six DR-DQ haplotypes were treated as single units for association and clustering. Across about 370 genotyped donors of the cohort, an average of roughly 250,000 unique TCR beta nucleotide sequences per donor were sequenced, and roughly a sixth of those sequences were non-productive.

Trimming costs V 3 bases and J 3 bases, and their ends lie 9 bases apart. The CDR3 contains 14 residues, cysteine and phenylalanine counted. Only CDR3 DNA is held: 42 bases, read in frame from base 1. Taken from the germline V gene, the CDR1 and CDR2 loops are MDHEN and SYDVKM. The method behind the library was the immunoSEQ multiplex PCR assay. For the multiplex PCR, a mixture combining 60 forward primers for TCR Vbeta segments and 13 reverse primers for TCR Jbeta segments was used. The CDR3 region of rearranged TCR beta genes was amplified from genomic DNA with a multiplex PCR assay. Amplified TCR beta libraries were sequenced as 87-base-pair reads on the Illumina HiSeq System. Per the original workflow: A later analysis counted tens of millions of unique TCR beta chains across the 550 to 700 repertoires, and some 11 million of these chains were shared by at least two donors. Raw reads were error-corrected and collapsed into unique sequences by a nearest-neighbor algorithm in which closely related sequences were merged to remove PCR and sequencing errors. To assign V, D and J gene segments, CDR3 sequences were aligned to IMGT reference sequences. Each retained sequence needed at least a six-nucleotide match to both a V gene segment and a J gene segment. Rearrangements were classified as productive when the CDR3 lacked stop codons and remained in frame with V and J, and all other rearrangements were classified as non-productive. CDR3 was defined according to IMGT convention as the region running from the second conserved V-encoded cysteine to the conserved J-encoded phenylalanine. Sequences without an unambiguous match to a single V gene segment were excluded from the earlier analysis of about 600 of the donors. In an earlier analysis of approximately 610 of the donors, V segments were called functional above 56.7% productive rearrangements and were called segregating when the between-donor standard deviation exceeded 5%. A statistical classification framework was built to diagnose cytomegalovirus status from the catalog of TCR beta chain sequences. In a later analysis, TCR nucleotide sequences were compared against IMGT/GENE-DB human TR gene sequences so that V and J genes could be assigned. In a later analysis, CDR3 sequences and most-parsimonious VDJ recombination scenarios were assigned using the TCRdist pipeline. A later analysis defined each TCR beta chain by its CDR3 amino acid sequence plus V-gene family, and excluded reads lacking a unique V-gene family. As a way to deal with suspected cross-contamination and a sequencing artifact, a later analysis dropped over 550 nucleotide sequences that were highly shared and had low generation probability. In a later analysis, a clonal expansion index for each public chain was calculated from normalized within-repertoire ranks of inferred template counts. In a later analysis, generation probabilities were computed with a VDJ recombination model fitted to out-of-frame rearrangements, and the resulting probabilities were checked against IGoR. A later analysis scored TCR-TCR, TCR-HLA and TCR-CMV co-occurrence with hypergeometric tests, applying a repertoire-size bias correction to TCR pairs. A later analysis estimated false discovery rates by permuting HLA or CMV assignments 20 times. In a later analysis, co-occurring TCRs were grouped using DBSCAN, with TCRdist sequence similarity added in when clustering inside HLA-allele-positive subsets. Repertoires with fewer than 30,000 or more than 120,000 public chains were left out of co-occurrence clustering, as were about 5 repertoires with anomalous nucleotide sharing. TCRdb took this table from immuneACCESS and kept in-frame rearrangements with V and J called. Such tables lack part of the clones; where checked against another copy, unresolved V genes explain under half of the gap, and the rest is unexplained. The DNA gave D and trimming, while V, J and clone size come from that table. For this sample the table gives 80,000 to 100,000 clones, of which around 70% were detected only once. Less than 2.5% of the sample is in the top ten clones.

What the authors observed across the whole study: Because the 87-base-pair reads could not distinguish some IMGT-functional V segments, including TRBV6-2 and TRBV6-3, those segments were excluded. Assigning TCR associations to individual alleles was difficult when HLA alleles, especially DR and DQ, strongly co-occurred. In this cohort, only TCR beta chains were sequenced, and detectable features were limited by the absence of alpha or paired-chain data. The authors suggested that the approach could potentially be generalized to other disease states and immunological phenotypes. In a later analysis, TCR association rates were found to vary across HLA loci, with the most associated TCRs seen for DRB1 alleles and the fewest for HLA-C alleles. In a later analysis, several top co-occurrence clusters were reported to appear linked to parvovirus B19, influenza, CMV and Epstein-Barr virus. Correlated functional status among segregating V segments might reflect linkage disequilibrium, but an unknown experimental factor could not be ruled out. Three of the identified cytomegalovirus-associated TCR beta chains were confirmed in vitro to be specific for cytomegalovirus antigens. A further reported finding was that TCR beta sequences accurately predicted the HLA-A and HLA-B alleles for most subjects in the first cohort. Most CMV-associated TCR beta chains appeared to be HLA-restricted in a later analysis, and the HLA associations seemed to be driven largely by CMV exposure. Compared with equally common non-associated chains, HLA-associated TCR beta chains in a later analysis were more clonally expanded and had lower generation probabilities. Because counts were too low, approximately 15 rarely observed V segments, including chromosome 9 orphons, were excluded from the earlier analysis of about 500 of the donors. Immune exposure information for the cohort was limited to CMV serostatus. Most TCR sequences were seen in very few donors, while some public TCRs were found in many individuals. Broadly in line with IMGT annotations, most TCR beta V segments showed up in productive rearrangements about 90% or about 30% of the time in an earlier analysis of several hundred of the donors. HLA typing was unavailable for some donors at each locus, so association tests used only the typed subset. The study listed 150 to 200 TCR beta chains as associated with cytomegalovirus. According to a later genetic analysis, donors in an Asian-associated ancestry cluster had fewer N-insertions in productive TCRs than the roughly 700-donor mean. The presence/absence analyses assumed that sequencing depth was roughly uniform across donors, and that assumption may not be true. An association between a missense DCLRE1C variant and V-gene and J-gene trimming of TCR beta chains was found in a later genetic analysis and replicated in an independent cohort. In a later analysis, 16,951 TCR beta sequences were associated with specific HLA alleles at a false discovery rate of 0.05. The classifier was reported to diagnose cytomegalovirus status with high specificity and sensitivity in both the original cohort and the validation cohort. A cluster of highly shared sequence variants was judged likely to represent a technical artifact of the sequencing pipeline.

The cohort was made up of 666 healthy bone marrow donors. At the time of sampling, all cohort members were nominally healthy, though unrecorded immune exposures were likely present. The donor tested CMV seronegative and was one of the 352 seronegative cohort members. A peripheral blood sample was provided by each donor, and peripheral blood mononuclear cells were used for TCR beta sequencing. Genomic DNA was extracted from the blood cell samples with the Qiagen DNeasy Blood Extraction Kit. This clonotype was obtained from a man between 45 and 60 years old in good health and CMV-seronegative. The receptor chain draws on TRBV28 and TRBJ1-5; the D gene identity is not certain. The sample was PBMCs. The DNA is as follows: TGTGCCAGCAGTTTGGGCAGGAACAATCAGCCCCAGCATTTT. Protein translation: CASSLGRNNQPQHF.